The rows below give T cell receptor beta chains drawn from one sample of a study of post-analysis software for immune sequencing data. Using its own MiXCR run on the PCR reads, TCRdb lists one record per CDR3 protein. Here the sample spans around 160,000 distinct CDR3 sequences, about 37% being singletons. The material was blood, obtained after autologous hematopoietic stem cell transplantation. Every receptor here comes from a girl aged 5-17 years with multiple sclerosis. Both conserved end residues are part of each CDR3. The order of the fields is V gene, clone size, J gene, D gene, CDR3 DNA, CDR3 protein. D genes are given only for firm matches. Clone sizes are given selectively: once, few, many, or a class where the clone is expanded.

>TRBV15|.|TRBJ2-7|TRBD2
TGTGCCACCAGCAGAGATAAGGGCGGGAGAGGCCCCTTACCTTACGAGCAGTACTTC
CATSRDKGGRGPLPYEQYF
>TRBV29-1|many|TRBJ1-2|.
TGCAGCGTTGGTCCAGGGGCCCCCGGTGATGGCTACACCTTC
CSVGPGAPGDGYTF
>TRBV15|many|TRBJ1-5|.
TGTGCCACCAGCAGCGGGGGGGGCAATCAGCCCCAGCATTTT
CATSSGGGNQPQHF
>TRBV14|.|TRBJ1-6|TRBD1
TGTGCCAGCAGCGCCCGACAGGGCTATAATTCACCCCTCCACTTT
CASSARQGYNSPLHF
>TRBV12-3/TRBV12-4|.|TRBJ2-3|.
TGTGCCAGCAGTAACCGCGGCCGGACAGATACGCAGTATTTT
CASSNRGRTDTQYF
>TRBV24-1|.|TRBJ2-2|.
TGTGCCACCAGTGACCCCCAGGGCGGCATGGCCCCCGGGGAGCTGTTTTTT
CATSDPQGGMAPGELFF
>TRBV7-9|many|TRBJ2-3|.
TGTGCCAGCAGCCGAGGGGATACGCAGTATTTT
CASSRGDTQYF
>TRBV19|.|TRBJ1-5|.
TGTGCCAGTAGTATGCGCAGGGGCGGGGGCAATCAGCCCCAGCATTTT
CASSMRRGGGNQPQHF
>TRBV7-8|.|TRBJ2-3|TRBD2
TGTGCCAGCAGCTGGCTAGCGGTGAGCACAGATACGCAGTATTTT
CASSWLAVSTDTQYF
>TRBV9|.|TRBJ2-3|TRBD2
TGTGCCAGCAGCGTAGTAGGTAGCGGGAGAGTCGCAGATACGCAGTATTTT
CASSVVGSGRVADTQYF
>TRBV7-2|.|TRBJ2-5|TRBD1
TGTGCCAGCAGCTCAGAATCCAGGGGGTGGGAGACCCAGTACTTC
CASSSESRGWETQYF
>TRBV29-1|.|TRBJ2-3|.
TGCAGCGTTGAAGCCCTCACAGGTACGCAGTATTTT
CSVEALTGTQYF
>TRBV6-2/TRBV6-3|.|TRBJ2-1|.
TGTGCCAGCAGTTACTTAGCCGTCGGAAAATACAATGAGCAGTTCTTC
CASSYLAVGKYNEQFF
>TRBV4-1|few|TRBJ2-1|TRBD1
TGCGCCAGCAGTCTAGGACAGGGGGGGACCTACAATGAGCAGTTCTTC
CASSLGQGGTYNEQFF
>TRBV29-1|few|TRBJ2-1|TRBD2
TGCAGCGTTGTACCGGGACTACCTTACAATGAGCAGTTCTTC
CSVVPGLPYNEQFF
>TRBV7-9|.|TRBJ2-6|.
TGTGCCAGCAGTCACAGGGTACGCTCTGGGGCCAACGTCCTGACTTTC
CASSHRVRSGANVLTF
>TRBV29-1|many|TRBJ1-2|TRBD1
TGCAGCGCTCGGGACAGAACTAACTATGGCTACACCTTC
CSARDRTNYGYTF
>TRBV5-1|.|TRBJ2-3|TRBD2
TGCGCCAGCCGCCTCCGGACTAGCGGGACGGGCACAGATACGCAGTATTTT
CASRLRTSGTGTDTQYF
>TRBV6-2/TRBV6-3|many|TRBJ2-3|.
TGTGCCAGCAGTTACTCAACTGGGGCGGGAAGGACAGATACGCAGTATTTT
CASSYSTGAGRTDTQYF
>TRBV12-3/TRBV12-4|.|TRBJ2-1|TRBD1
TGTGCCAGCAGTGTCCACAGGGGGCGGCAGTTCTTC
CASSVHRGRQFF
>TRBV7-9|few|TRBJ2-7|TRBD2
TGTGCCAGCAGCTTAGAGACTAGCGGGCCCTCCTACGAGCAGTACTTC
CASSLETSGPSYEQYF
>TRBV10-3|.|TRBJ1-2|TRBD1
TGTGCCATCAGGGGACAGGGGGCTGGTGGCTACACCTTC
CAIRGQGAGGYTF
>TRBV6-2/TRBV6-3|few|TRBJ2-1|.
TGTGCCAGCAGAGGTTTGACAAGGCAGTTCTTC
CASRGLTRQFF
>TRBV4-1|.|TRBJ2-1|.
TGCGCCAGCAGGGAGGCCTACAATGAGCAGTTCTTC
CASREAYNEQFF
>TRBV20-1|.|TRBJ2-3|TRBD2
TGCAGTGCTTATTCAGCGGGGGGGAACACAGATACGCAGTATTTT
CSAYSAGGNTDTQYF
>TRBV20-1|.|TRBJ2-1|.
TGCAGTGCTAGACCCCATACTAGCACCAATGAGCAGTTCTTC
CSARPHTSTNEQFF
>TRBV10-1|.|TRBJ2-5|.
TGCGCCAGCAGTGAAGGACTCCAAGAGACCCAGTACTTC
CASSEGLQETQYF
>TRBV9|many|TRBJ2-7|.
TGTGCCAGCAGCGTAGCCAGTTCCTACTCCTACGAGCAGTACTTC
CASSVASSYSYEQYF
>TRBV27|.|TRBJ1-4|.
TGTGCCAGCAGTTACCGTGCGGGCCAGGGATATGAAAAACGGTTTTTT
CASSYRAGQGYEKRFF